The rows below give T cell receptor beta chains drawn from one sample of a study of cytomegalovirus exposure and HLA in healthy donors. This table comes from immunoSEQ multiplex PCR, and its TCRdb copy is limited to in-frame clones, with some not included. This sample has roughly 200,000 clones, with 80% to 85% found just once. Sequences were obtained from PBMCs. These receptors all come from a man over 45 in good health and CMV-seronegative. CDR3s include the opening cysteine and the closing phenylalanine or tryptophan. Each record gives: J gene, V gene, D gene, clone size, CDR3 protein, CDR3 DNA. The D gene is left open where the match is weak. Rows give clone size only sometimes, using once, few, many, or a class for an expanded clone.

j_gene: TRBJ1-3; v_gene: TRBV7-9; d_gene: NA; abundance: NA; CDR3aa: CSSSVNRGRNTIYF; CDR3nt: TGTTCCAGCAGCGTTAATCGAGGGAGAAACACCATATATTTT
j_gene: TRBJ2-2; v_gene: TRBV6-5; d_gene: NA; abundance: NA; CDR3aa: CASSLQGGFTGELFF; CDR3nt: TGTGCCAGCAGTCTCCAGGGGGGTTTCACCGGGGAGCTGTTTTTT
j_gene: TRBJ2-7; v_gene: TRBV30; d_gene: TRBD1; abundance: NA; CDR3aa: CAWSGTGRYEQYF; CDR3nt: TGTGCCTGGAGTGGGACAGGTCGCTACGAGCAGTACTTC
j_gene: TRBJ2-7; v_gene: TRBV2; d_gene: NA; abundance: NA; CDR3aa: CASSHPWTSYEQYF; CDR3nt: TGTGCCAGCAGTCACCCATGGACAAGCTACGAGCAGTACTTC
j_gene: TRBJ2-2; v_gene: TRBV15; d_gene: TRBD2; abundance: once; CDR3aa: CATSRDLTGRDTGELFF; CDR3nt: TGTGCCACCAGCAGAGATCTCACCGGGAGGGACACCGGGGAGCTGTTTTTT
j_gene: TRBJ1-1; v_gene: TRBV5-1; d_gene: NA; abundance: NA; CDR3aa: CASSLAQNTEAFF; CDR3nt: TGCGCCAGCAGCTTGGCACAGAACACTGAAGCTTTCTTT
j_gene: TRBJ2-2; v_gene: TRBV28; d_gene: NA; abundance: NA; CDR3aa: CASRGERATGELFF; CDR3nt: TGTGCCAGCAGGGGAGAGCGGGCGACCGGGGAGCTGTTTTTT
j_gene: TRBJ2-5; v_gene: TRBV7-9; d_gene: TRBD2; abundance: NA; CDR3aa: CASSSPAGGGQETQYF; CDR3nt: TGTGCCAGCAGCTCCCCAGCGGGAGGGGGCCAAGAGACCCAGTACTTC
j_gene: TRBJ1-4; v_gene: TRBV5-1; d_gene: TRBD1; abundance: NA; CDR3aa: CASSSGRGRGEKLFF; CDR3nt: TGCGCCAGCAGCTCTGGAAGGGGGCGCGGGGAAAAACTGTTTTTT
j_gene: TRBJ2-2; v_gene: TRBV28; d_gene: NA; abundance: NA; CDR3aa: CASRSPRGAGELFF; CDR3nt: TGTGCCAGCCGATCCCCCAGGGGAGCCGGGGAGCTGTTTTTT
j_gene: TRBJ2-7; v_gene: TRBV7-2; d_gene: NA; abundance: NA; CDR3aa: CASSLQGGGPYEQYF; CDR3nt: TGTGCCAGCAGCTTACAGGGAGGGGGACCCTACGAGCAGTACTTC
j_gene: TRBJ1-1; v_gene: TRBV7-6; d_gene: TRBD1; abundance: NA; CDR3aa: CASSSQGTGVTEAFF; CDR3nt: TGTGCCAGCAGCTCCCAAGGGACAGGGGTGACTGAAGCTTTCTTT
j_gene: TRBJ1-5; v_gene: TRBV19; d_gene: TRBD1; abundance: NA; CDR3aa: CASSTVQQGFQPQHF; CDR3nt: TGTGCCAGTAGTACCGTACAACAGGGGTTTCAGCCCCAGCATTTT
j_gene: TRBJ1-3; v_gene: TRBV9; d_gene: NA; abundance: NA; CDR3aa: CASSVQGTSGNTIYF; CDR3nt: TGTGCCAGCAGCGTACAGGGGACCTCTGGAAACACCATATATTTT
j_gene: TRBJ2-2; v_gene: TRBV7-2; d_gene: TRBD2; abundance: NA; CDR3aa: CASSQTGTSFAGELFF; CDR3nt: TGTGCCAGCAGCCAAACCGGGACTAGCTTTGCCGGGGAGCTGTTTTTT
j_gene: TRBJ2-3; v_gene: TRBV7-4; d_gene: TRBD2; abundance: once; CDR3aa: CASSPNSGGAPRGTDTQYF; CDR3nt: TGTGCCAGCAGCCCGAATAGCGGGGGGGCTCCTCGGGGCACAGATACGCAGTATTTT
j_gene: TRBJ2-7; v_gene: TRBV27; d_gene: TRBD1; abundance: NA; CDR3aa: CASSIRQGSYEQYF; CDR3nt: TGTGCCAGCAGTATTCGACAGGGTTCCTACGAGCAGTACTTC
j_gene: TRBJ1-4; v_gene: TRBV7-2; d_gene: NA; abundance: NA; CDR3aa: CASSLAWGIGEKLFF; CDR3nt: TGTGCCAGCAGCTTAGCGTGGGGCATAGGGGAAAAACTGTTTTTT
j_gene: TRBJ2-2; v_gene: TRBV6-6; d_gene: TRBD1; abundance: NA; CDR3aa: CASNYGQGSAGELFF; CDR3nt: TGTGCCAGCAATTACGGACAGGGTAGCGCCGGGGAGCTGTTTTTT
j_gene: TRBJ2-5; v_gene: TRBV4-3; d_gene: NA; abundance: NA; CDR3aa: CASSQDFGFRETQYF; CDR3nt: TGCGCCAGCAGCCAAGATTTCGGGTTCCGGGAGACCCAGTACTTC
j_gene: TRBJ2-1; v_gene: TRBV5-1; d_gene: TRBD2; abundance: NA; CDR3aa: CASSLEVVGGGYNEQFF; CDR3nt: TGCGCCAGCAGCTTGGAGGTTGTGGGGGGGGGATACAATGAGCAGTTCTTC
j_gene: TRBJ1-2; v_gene: TRBV7-2; d_gene: TRBD1; abundance: NA; CDR3aa: CASSYKGTVDGYTF; CDR3nt: TGTGCCAGCAGCTACAAGGGGACAGTTGATGGCTACACCTTC
j_gene: TRBJ2-1; v_gene: TRBV4-1; d_gene: TRBD2; abundance: NA; CDR3aa: CASSQDYSGRAPEQFF; CDR3nt: TGCGCCAGCAGCCAAGATTACAGCGGGAGGGCCCCTGAGCAGTTCTTC
j_gene: TRBJ1-4; v_gene: TRBV4-2; d_gene: NA; abundance: NA; CDR3aa: CASSQETGFNEKLFF; CDR3nt: TGTGCCAGCAGCCAAGAAACAGGGTTCAATGAAAAACTGTTTTTT
j_gene: TRBJ1-6; v_gene: TRBV6-5; d_gene: NA; abundance: NA; CDR3aa: CASRLGGGGNSPLHF; CDR3nt: TGTGCCAGCAGGCTTGGGGGAGGCGGTAATTCACCCCTCCACTTT
j_gene: TRBJ2-6; v_gene: TRBV28; d_gene: NA; abundance: NA; CDR3aa: CASSSNGQGGGVLTF; CDR3nt: TGTGCCAGCAGTTCCAACGGACAGGGAGGGGGCGTCCTGACTTTC
j_gene: TRBJ2-2; v_gene: TRBV5-4; d_gene: NA; abundance: NA; CDR3aa: CASSWGGHLNTGELFF; CDR3nt: TGTGCCAGCAGTTGGGGGGGACACTTGAACACCGGGGAGCTGTTTTTT
j_gene: TRBJ1-5; v_gene: TRBV6-6; d_gene: TRBD1; abundance: NA; CDR3aa: CATWGQVMSNQPQHF; CDR3nt: TGTGCCACCTGGGGACAGGTGATGAGCAATCAGCCCCAGCATTTT
j_gene: TRBJ2-7; v_gene: TRBV6-6; d_gene: NA; abundance: NA; CDR3aa: CASSFRQYEQYF; CDR3nt: TGTGCCAGCAGTTTCCGACAGTACGAGCAGTACTTC
j_gene: TRBJ2-3; v_gene: TRBV7-2; d_gene: TRBD1; abundance: NA; CDR3aa: CASSTRGQGLSDTQYF; CDR3nt: TGTGCCAGCAGCACCAGGGGACAGGGGTTATCAGATACGCAGTATTTT
j_gene: TRBJ1-1; v_gene: TRBV7-9; d_gene: TRBD1; abundance: NA; CDR3aa: CASSFLTYRDRTLRTEAFF; CDR3nt: TGTGCCAGCAGCTTCCTAACGTACCGGGACAGGACCCTACGCACTGAAGCTTTCTTT
j_gene: TRBJ2-7; v_gene: TRBV15; d_gene: TRBD1; abundance: NA; CDR3aa: CATSRDRAGTGGYEQYF; CDR3nt: TGTGCCACCAGCAGAGATAGGGCAGGGACAGGAGGGTACGAGCAGTACTTC
j_gene: TRBJ1-6; v_gene: TRBV5-4; d_gene: NA; abundance: NA; CDR3aa: CASSVDGSNSPLHF; CDR3nt: TGTGCCAGCAGCGTGGACGGGTCTAATTCACCCCTCCACTTT
j_gene: TRBJ2-3; v_gene: TRBV7-2; d_gene: TRBD2; abundance: NA; CDR3aa: CASSPRGDRTDTQYF; CDR3nt: TGTGCCAGCAGCCCGCGGGGGGACCGCACAGATACGCAGTATTTT
j_gene: TRBJ2-2; v_gene: TRBV11-1; d_gene: TRBD2; abundance: once; CDR3aa: CASSLVRGVGELFF; CDR3nt: TGTGCCAGCAGCTTGGTTCGGGGGGTTGGGGAGCTGTTTTTT
j_gene: TRBJ2-7; v_gene: TRBV5-1; d_gene: NA; abundance: NA; CDR3aa: CASSIQGLNSYEQYF; CDR3nt: TGCGCCAGCAGCATACAGGGCCTAAACTCCTACGAGCAGTACTTC
j_gene: TRBJ2-5; v_gene: TRBV4-3; d_gene: TRBD1; abundance: once; CDR3aa: CASSQNAGTGDGETQYF; CDR3nt: TGCGCCAGCAGCCAGAACGCTGGGACAGGGGATGGGGAGACCCAGTACTTC
j_gene: TRBJ2-7; v_gene: TRBV2; d_gene: NA; abundance: NA; CDR3aa: CARGGDSSYEQYF; CDR3nt: TGTGCCAGAGGGGGGGACTCCTCCTACGAGCAGTACTTC
j_gene: TRBJ2-3; v_gene: TRBV18; d_gene: TRBD2; abundance: NA; CDR3aa: CASSPTSGRIADTQYF; CDR3nt: TGTGCCAGCTCACCAACTAGCGGGAGAATCGCAGATACGCAGTATTTT
j_gene: TRBJ2-2; v_gene: TRBV6-6; d_gene: TRBD1; abundance: NA; CDR3aa: CASSYSQGDTGELFF; CDR3nt: TGTGCCAGCAGTTACTCGCAGGGGGACACCGGGGAGCTGTTTTTT
j_gene: TRBJ1-1; v_gene: TRBV19; d_gene: TRBD1; abundance: NA; CDR3aa: CASLFRGQGASTEAFF; CDR3nt: TGTGCCAGTCTTTTCAGGGGACAGGGGGCGAGCACTGAAGCTTTCTTT
j_gene: TRBJ1-4; v_gene: TRBV19; d_gene: TRBD1; abundance: few; CDR3aa: CASSAQGFNEKLFF; CDR3nt: TGTGCCAGTAGTGCACAGGGGTTTAATGAAAAACTGTTTTTT
j_gene: TRBJ2-2; v_gene: TRBV9; d_gene: TRBD1; abundance: NA; CDR3aa: CASTRTGNTGELFF; CDR3nt: TGTGCCAGCACTAGGACAGGGAACACCGGGGAGCTGTTTTTT
j_gene: TRBJ2-3; v_gene: TRBV7-9; d_gene: TRBD1; abundance: few; CDR3aa: CASSSRQGYTDTQYF; CDR3nt: TGTGCCAGCAGTTCAAGACAGGGATACACAGATACGCAGTATTTT
j_gene: TRBJ2-4; v_gene: TRBV6-1; d_gene: NA; abundance: NA; CDR3aa: CASSEAWRGGLLAKNIQYF; CDR3nt: TGTGCCAGCAGTGAAGCTTGGCGGGGTGGCCTCTTAGCCAAAAACATTCAGTACTTC
j_gene: TRBJ2-7; v_gene: TRBV27; d_gene: TRBD2; abundance: once; CDR3aa: CASSFSGRGHYEQYF; CDR3nt: TGTGCCAGCAGCTTCAGCGGGAGAGGACACTACGAGCAGTACTTC
j_gene: TRBJ1-1; v_gene: TRBV4-3; d_gene: NA; abundance: NA; CDR3aa: CASSRGGGSHRDTEAFF; CDR3nt: TGCGCCAGCAGCCGGGGAGGGGGTTCGCACCGAGACACTGAAGCTTTCTTT
j_gene: TRBJ1-3; v_gene: TRBV7-9; d_gene: NA; abundance: NA; CDR3aa: CASSSIRAGNTIYF; CDR3nt: TGTGCCAGCAGCTCTATCAGGGCTGGAAACACCATATATTTT
j_gene: TRBJ2-2; v_gene: TRBV6-5; d_gene: TRBD2; abundance: NA; CDR3aa: CASSYPSGGGTGELFF; CDR3nt: TGTGCCAGCAGTTACCCGAGCGGGGGAGGGACCGGGGAGCTGTTTTTT
j_gene: TRBJ2-5; v_gene: TRBV7-2; d_gene: TRBD1; abundance: NA; CDR3aa: CASSRDRGEETQYF; CDR3nt: TGTGCCAGCAGCAGGGACAGGGGGGAGGAGACCCAGTACTTC
j_gene: TRBJ2-7; v_gene: TRBV5-1; d_gene: NA; abundance: once; CDR3aa: CASSLGIGGPTPYEQYF; CDR3nt: TGCGCCAGCAGCTTGGGTATCGGGGGGCCCACCCCCTACGAGCAGTACTTC
j_gene: TRBJ2-7; v_gene: TRBV29-1; d_gene: TRBD1; abundance: NA; CDR3aa: CSARDRVPYEQYF; CDR3nt: TGCAGCGCCAGGGACAGGGTGCCCTACGAGCAGTACTTC